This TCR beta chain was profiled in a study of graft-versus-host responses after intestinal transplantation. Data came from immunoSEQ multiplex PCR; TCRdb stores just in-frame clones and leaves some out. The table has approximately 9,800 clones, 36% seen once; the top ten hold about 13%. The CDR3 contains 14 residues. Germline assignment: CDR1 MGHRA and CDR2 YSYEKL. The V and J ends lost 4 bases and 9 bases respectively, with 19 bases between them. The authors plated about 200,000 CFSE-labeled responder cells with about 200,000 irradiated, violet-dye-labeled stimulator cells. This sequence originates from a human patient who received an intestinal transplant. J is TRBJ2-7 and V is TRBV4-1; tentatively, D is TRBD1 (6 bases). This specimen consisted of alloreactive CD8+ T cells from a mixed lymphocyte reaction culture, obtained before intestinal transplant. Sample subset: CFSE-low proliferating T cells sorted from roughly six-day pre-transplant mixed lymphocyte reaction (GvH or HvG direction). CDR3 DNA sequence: TGCGCCAGCAGCCGGGGGCGGGTCCCGACGCCGCAGTACTTC. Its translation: CASSRGRVPTPQYF.